The table lists the clone carrying this T cell receptor beta chain with many counts. Its antigen is as yet unknown. The data stem from a study of CD8 T cells in ankylosing spondylitis. Whole-study findings and limits: Clones linked to the disease showed a CD8+ phenotype. They occurred at relatively low frequencies in peripheral blood. About 8 highly homologous variants made up a TCR beta motif, and this motif appeared characteristic of ankylosing spondylitis blood.

The germline V gene has CDR1 SGHRS and CDR2 YFSETQ. The V gene end was trimmed by 7 bases and the J gene end by 1 base; junction bases not matched to a gene: 6. The CDR3 is 15 residues long. Preparation of TCR beta libraries was done by quantitative 5'-RACE with molecular barcodes. Via MiXCR, TCRdb re-called the 5' RACE reads, giving one row per CDR3 protein. The sample lists 200,000 to 250,000 distinct CDR3 sequences, about 11% occurring once. The TCR was taken from a male donor with ankylosing spondylitis or in good health (not recorded which). Sequencing input: blood, either unsorted or a sorted T cell fraction (not recorded which). This chain uses TRBV5-1 with TRBJ2-2, with 8 bases aligning to TRBD1. The CDR3 loop reads CASEPGQVNTGELFF. The CDR3 DNA follows: TGCGCCAGCGAGCCGGGACAGGTGAACACCGGGGAGCTGTTTTTT.